This T cell receptor beta chain was observed in a study of cytomegalovirus exposure and HLA in healthy donors (dated 2017 in TCRdb). Turning to the overall study: According to an earlier analysis of around 600 of the donors, 150 million to 200 million T cells yielded some 120 million unique TCR beta sequences and about 280 Gb of sequence data. Besides the first cohort of approximately 710 subjects, a separate validation cohort made up of 120 different subjects was used. An earlier analysis of some 500 of the donors applied high-throughput TCR beta sequencing to assess whether each TCR beta V gene segment acted as functional or pseudogenic. The later analysis used no new phenotypic data to find candidate immune exposures, relying instead on TCR beta sequences and their occurrence across donors. The number of typed donors differed by locus: about 620-640 for A, B, C, DRB1 and DQB1; about 520 for DQA1; around 610 for DPA1; and approximately 450 for DPB1. The study profiled the T cell repertoires of under 700 subjects by immunosequencing and related them to cytomegalovirus serostatus. Alongside the repertoire data, information on donor age, sex, ethnicity and CMV serostatus was compiled. A later analysis re-examined previously published TCR beta repertoires from around 670 donors and added high-resolution HLA genotyping to investigate patterns of TCR occurrence. The study aimed to test whether signatures of past pathogen exposure could be identified by cataloging public T cell receptors. To predict cytomegalovirus infection status, the study brought together high-throughput TCR immunosequencing, statistical association of individual TCRs with disease status, and machine learning. Of the 300 to 450 genotyped donors, roughly 85% fell in the genetic ancestry cluster associated with self-reported Caucasian donors. Genome-wide SNP genotypes for about 55% of the 666 donors were used in a later genetic analysis, which treated that subset as a discovery cohort. HLA typing covered class I and class II loci at four-digit resolution. About five DR-DQ haplotypes were handled as single units for association and clustering because linkage in the cohort was strong. Roughly 300 gigabases of sequencing data and around 85 million unique TCR sequences made up an early release that covered around 640 HLA-typed donors. All discovery cohort repertoires had been generated on a single sequencing platform. On average, around 200,000 unique TCR beta nucleotide sequences were sequenced per donor among about 400 genotyped donors of the cohort, with roughly 18% of those sequences being non-productive.

The method was the immunoSEQ multiplex PCR assay. A mixture of 60 forward primers for TCR Vbeta segments and 13 reverse primers for TCR Jbeta segments was used in the multiplex PCR. A multiplex PCR assay on genomic DNA amplified the CDR3 region of rearranged TCR beta genes. On the Illumina HiSeq System, the amplified TCR beta libraries were sequenced as 87-base-pair reads. The study's own analysis went as follows. A later analysis tallied 75 million to 85 million unique TCR beta chains across the approximately 670 repertoires, and around 12 million of those chains were shared by two or more donors. To remove PCR and sequencing errors, raw reads were error-corrected and collapsed into unique sequences using a nearest-neighbor algorithm that merged closely related sequences. Alignment of CDR3 sequences to IMGT reference sequences was used to assign V, D and J gene segments. Each retained sequence needed at least a six-nucleotide match to both a V gene segment and a J gene segment. Rearrangements were classified as productive when the CDR3 lacked stop codons and remained in frame with V and J, and all other rearrangements were classified as non-productive. Following IMGT convention, CDR3 was defined as the stretch from the second conserved V-encoded cysteine to the conserved J-encoded phenylalanine. In an earlier analysis of some 550 of the donors, sequences lacking an unambiguous match to a single V gene segment were excluded. In an earlier analysis of 450 to 700 of the donors, V segments were called functional above 56.7% productive rearrangements and were called segregating when the between-donor standard deviation exceeded 5%. A statistical classification framework was built for diagnosing cytomegalovirus status from the catalog of TCR beta chain sequences. In a later analysis, TCR nucleotide sequences were compared against IMGT/GENE-DB human TR gene sequences so that V and J genes could be assigned. A later analysis assigned CDR3 sequences and most-parsimonious VDJ recombination scenarios with the TCRdist pipeline. In a later analysis, each TCR beta chain was defined by its CDR3 amino acid sequence together with its V-gene family, and reads lacking a unique V-gene family were excluded. As a way to deal with suspected cross-contamination and a sequencing artifact, a later analysis dropped roughly 600 nucleotide sequences that were highly shared and had low generation probability. In a later analysis, a clonal expansion index was calculated for each public chain from normalized within-repertoire ranks of inferred template counts. In a later analysis, generation probabilities were computed using a VDJ recombination model fitted to out-of-frame rearrangements, and the results were checked against IGoR. Hypergeometric tests were used in a later analysis to score TCR-TCR, TCR-HLA and TCR-CMV co-occurrence, with a repertoire-size bias correction applied to the TCR pairs. In a later analysis, false discovery rates were estimated by permuting HLA or CMV assignments 20 times. A later analysis grouped co-occurring TCRs with DBSCAN, adding TCRdist sequence similarity when clustering within HLA-allele-positive subsets. Repertoires with fewer than 30,000 or more than 120,000 public chains, plus five repertoires with anomalous nucleotide sharing, were excluded from co-occurrence clustering. TCRdb stores this immuneACCESS table with in-frame sequences only. Part of the clones is absent; in the studies checked, under half of the shortfall reflects unresolved V genes, and no reason is known for the rest. For V, J and clone size, that table is used; D and trimming come from the DNA. Here the sample has 90,000 to 150,000 clones; around 81% occur a single time. The biggest ten clones account for less than 2.5% of the sample.

General conclusions and limits of the study: In a later genetic analysis, fewer N-insertions in productive TCRs were reported among donors in an Asian-associated ancestry cluster than the roughly 640-donor mean. HLA typing was unavailable for some donors at each locus, so association tests used only the typed subset. Compared with equally common non-associated chains, HLA-associated TCR beta chains in a later analysis were more clonally expanded and had lower generation probabilities. Immune exposure information for the cohort was limited to CMV serostatus. Assigning TCR associations to individual alleles was difficult when HLA alleles, especially DR and DQ, strongly co-occurred. A cluster of highly shared sequence variants was judged likely to be a technical artifact of the sequencing pipeline. Linkage disequilibrium might explain the correlated functional status among segregating V segments, but an unknown experimental factor could not be ruled out. Several of the top co-occurrence clusters appeared to be linked to parvovirus B19, influenza, CMV and Epstein-Barr virus, according to a later analysis. Roughly 15 rarely observed V segments, including chromosome 9 orphons, were excluded from the earlier analysis of a few hundred of the donors because counts were too low. Most TCR sequences were observed very rarely across donors, whereas some public TCRs were present in many individuals. In this cohort, only TCR beta chains were sequenced, and detectable features were limited by the absence of alpha or paired-chain data. A later analysis found that most CMV-associated TCR beta chains appeared HLA-restricted, with HLA associations seemingly driven largely by CMV exposure. A later analysis found that TCR association rates varied across HLA loci, with DRB1 alleles showing the most associated TCRs and HLA-C alleles the fewest. Three of the identified cytomegalovirus-associated TCR beta chains were confirmed in vitro to be specific for cytomegalovirus antigens. The 87-base-pair reads could not distinguish some IMGT-functional V segments, including TRBV6-2 and TRBV6-3, so those segments were excluded. A further reported finding was that TCR beta sequences accurately predicted the HLA-A and HLA-B alleles for most subjects in the first cohort. Presence/absence analyses assumed roughly uniform sequencing depth across donors, an assumption that may not hold. The authors suggested that the approach could potentially be generalized to other disease states and immunological phenotypes. A total of fewer than 200 TCR beta chains were listed by the study as associated with cytomegalovirus. The classifier was reported to diagnose cytomegalovirus status with high specificity and sensitivity in both the original and validation cohorts. Specific HLA alleles were associated with 15,000 to 20,000 TCR beta sequences at a false discovery rate of 0.05 in a later analysis. Broadly in line with IMGT annotations, most TCR beta V segments showed up in productive rearrangements about 90% or about 30% of the time in an earlier analysis of a few hundred of the donors. An association between a missense DCLRE1C variant and V-gene and J-gene trimming of TCR beta chains was found in a later genetic analysis and replicated in an independent cohort.

Details on this clone: Its antigen is still unknown. Nothing much larger sits one base from this clone, and base qualities are not available.

V is shortened by 0 bases, J by 8 bases, and the region joining them spans 17 bases. The CDR3 starts with the cysteine, ends with the phenylalanine, and has 17 residues. CDR3 DNA only is kept here, 51 bases in frame from base 1. CDR1 KGHSY and CDR2 FQNENV are derived from the germline V gene. The cohort was made up of approximately 700 healthy bone marrow donors. At the time of sampling, every cohort member was nominally healthy, though immune exposures that went unrecorded were likely present. The donor was CMV seronegative and was included in the group of several hundred seronegative cohort members. Every donor gave a peripheral blood sample, and the peripheral blood mononuclear cells from that sample were used for TCR beta sequencing. Genomic DNA was extracted from the blood cell samples with the Qiagen DNeasy Blood Extraction Kit.

This clonotype originated in a woman aged 40-49 years in good health and CMV-seronegative. The sequence joins TRBV16 to TRBJ1-6; a tentative D match to TRBD1 spans 5 bases. Sequencing used PBMCs. The CDR3 in this case is CASSQSASLRGDSPLHF. The DNA sequence follows: TGTGCCAGCAGCCAATCGGCATCCCTGCGGGGGGATTCACCCCTCCACTTT.